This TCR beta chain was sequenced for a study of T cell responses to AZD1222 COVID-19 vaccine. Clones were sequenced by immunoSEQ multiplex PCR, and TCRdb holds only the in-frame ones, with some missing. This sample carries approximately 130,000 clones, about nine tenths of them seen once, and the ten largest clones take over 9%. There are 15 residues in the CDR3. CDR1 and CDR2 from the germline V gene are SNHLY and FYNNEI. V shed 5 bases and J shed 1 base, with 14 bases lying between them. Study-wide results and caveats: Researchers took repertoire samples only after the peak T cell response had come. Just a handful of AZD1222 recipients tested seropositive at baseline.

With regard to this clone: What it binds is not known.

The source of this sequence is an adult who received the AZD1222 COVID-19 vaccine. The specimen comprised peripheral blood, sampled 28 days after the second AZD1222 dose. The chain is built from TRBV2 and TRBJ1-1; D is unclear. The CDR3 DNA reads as TGTGCCAGCAGTAATATCTTATGGCGGAACACTGAAGCTTTCTTT. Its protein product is CASSNILWRNTEAFF.